The 8 T cell receptor beta chains given below trace back to one sample, sequenced in a study of neoadjuvant anti-PD-1 for oral cavity cancer. Sequenced by immunoSEQ multiplex PCR; TCRdb stores in-frame clones only, minus some. Here the sample spans about 7,400 clones, around 48% being singletons. Material: tumor tissue, obtained before nivolumab (anti-PD-1) treatment. The origin of the receptors is a person aged 35 to 85 with oral cavity squamous cell carcinoma.

This clone turned up a few times. This chain joins TRBV10-3 and TRBJ2-3, with no clear D. CDR1 is ENHRY and CDR2 is SYGVKD in the germline V gene. V lost 1 base, J lost 0 bases, and 5 bases lay in between. This CDR3 is 14 amino acids long. The CDR3 reads CAISEFSSTDTQYF. The CDR3, as DNA: TGTGCCATCAGTGAGTTTTCTAGCACAGATACGCAGTATTTT.

This chain uses TRBV12-5 with TRBJ2-2; D perhaps matches TRBD2 (6 bases). Germline V gene lookup returns CDR1 LGHNT and CDR2 FRNRAP. The length of the CDR3 is 13 residues. Trimming took 3 bases from V and 5 from J, leaving 7 bases between them. In nucleotides, the CDR3 is TGTGCTAGTGGTTTTCGGGGGACCGGGGAGCTGTTTTTT. As protein: CASGFRGTGELFF.

This clone was recorded only once. The rearrangement joins TRBV10-3 to TRBJ2-2; 7 positions match TRBD2. There are 17 residues in the CDR3. Trimming at V came to 2 bases and at J to 0 bases, leaving 6 bases not matched to a gene. The germline gives CDR1 ENHRY, CDR2 SYGVKD. The DNA for the CDR3 is TGTGCCATCAGTGAGGTAGTAGCGGGCGCGAACACCGGGGAGCTGTTTTTT. Its protein product is CAISEVVAGANTGELFF.

The chain combines TRBV27 with TRBJ2-7; 8 nucleotides align to TRBD2. The CDR3 is 15 residues long. Unmatched junction bases numbered 10, after V lost 3 bases and J lost 6 bases. Germline V gives CDR1 MNHEY, CDR2 SMNVEV (reference sequence). CDR3 nucleotide sequence: TGTGCCAGCAGTTTCGGTCGAGCGGGAGTAGGCGAGCAGTACTTC. It translates to CASSFGRAGVGEQYF.

This clone was detected a few times. The CDR3 sequence: CASSDGLAVTQETQYF. The CDR3, as DNA: TGTGCCAGCAGTGATGGACTAGCGGTCACACAAGAGACCCAGTACTTC. This rearrangement joins TRBV2 to TRBJ2-5; 10 bases agree with TRBD2. CDR3 length: 16 residues. Germline CDR1 reads SNHLY; CDR2 reads FYNNEI. The V gene end was trimmed by 3 bases and the J gene end by 2 bases; junction bases not matched to a gene: 6.

The J gene is TRBJ2-7, the V gene TRBV5-1, with 7 bases identical to TRBD2. Germline CDR1 and CDR2: SGHRS and YFSETQ. This CDR3 has 15 residues. Trimming took 6 bases from V and 2 from J; bases not matched to a gene: 11. CDR3 sequence (DNA): TGCGCCAGCACCCAGGTGGGAGGGGAAACCTACGAGCAGTACTTC. Translation: CASTQVGGETYEQYF. The variable domain in full, completed from reference TRBV5-1 and TRBJ2-7, reads KAGVTQTPRYLIKTRGQQVTLSCSPISGHRSVSWYQQTPGQGLQFLFEYFSETQRNKGNFPGRFSGRQFSNSRSEMNVSTLELGDSALYLCASTQVGGETYEQYFGPGTRLTVT.

The chain couples TRBV2 to TRBJ2-1; TRBD2 matches at 8 bases. This CDR3 is 16 amino acids long. V trimming: 3 bases; J trimming: 6 bases; junction bases outside the gene matches: 10. Germline V gives CDR1 SNHLY, CDR2 FYNNEI. The CDR3 reads CASSDERGKLLNEQFF. For the CDR3, the DNA is TGTGCCAGCAGTGACGAGCGGGGGAAACTCCTCAATGAGCAGTTCTTC.

This rearrangement joins TRBV28 to TRBJ2-7; D remains unclear. Germline CDR1 MDHEN, CDR2 SYDVKM. Trimming left V 10 bases short and J 4 bases short, with 17 bases between. CDR3 length: 13 amino acids. This CDR3 reads CATSRLRSYEQYF. The CDR3 coding sequence is TGTGCCACTTCCCGGTTAAGGTCTTACGAGCAGTACTTC.